This T cell receptor (beta chain) derives from a study of blood T cell repertoires in COVID-19. Whole-study context: Italy, Spain and the United States were the sources of the convalescent and acute COVID-19 samples. PBMCs, B-cell-depleted T cells, or T cells were the source of the cDNA or gDNA that made up the material.

Sequenced by immunoSEQ multiplex PCR; TCRdb stores in-frame clones only, minus some. The sample holds 90,000 or so clones, 88% seen once. Sequencing used peripheral blood. This sequence originates from an elderly man with acute or convalescent COVID-19.

CDR3 in DNA: TGTGCCAGTCGTCCGGGATCCTTTGGGAATGAGCAGTTCTTC. The encoded protein is CASRPGSFGNEQFF. The chain links TRBV19 to TRBJ2-1; tentatively, D is TRBD2 (5 bases). Germline V CDR1 and CDR2: LNHDA, SQIVND (reference sequence). The CDR3 loop spans 14 amino acids. The V end lost 8 bases, the J end lost 7 bases, and 18 bases lay between the germline ends.